One and the same sample provided the 18 T cell receptor beta chains below, sequenced in a study of long-term antiretroviral therapy in people with HIV. They ran version v3.0 of the immunoSEQ assay at survey level. This table comes from immunoSEQ multiplex PCR, and its TCRdb copy is limited to in-frame clones, with some not included. Of about 40,000 clones detected, about 89% appear once; the ten largest clones hold around 5.4%. The sequencing here drew on unsorted PBMCs, taken 0.1 years before starting antiretroviral therapy. All receptors derive from a woman aged 45-60 years with HIV.

This chain uses TRBV4-3 with TRBJ1-1, with D perhaps matching TRBD1 (6 bases). The germline V and J ends were trimmed by 2 bases and 5 bases, with 12 bases remaining between them. CDR1 and CDR2 (germline): LGHNA, YSLEER. The CDR3 is made up of 14 amino acids. The CDR3 is CASSQYREGTEAFF. The CDR3 DNA follows: TGCGCCAGCAGCCAATACAGGGAAGGAACTGAAGCTTTCTTT.

Within the sample, this clone is medium-sized. The J gene is TRBJ2-3, the V gene TRBV6-4; 8 nucleotides agree with TRBD2. CDR3 length: 15 residues. With 5 bases clipped from V and 3 bases from J, the junction kept 7 bases outside the gene matches. In germline, CDR1 is MRHNA, CDR2 SNTAGT. This CDR3 is CASSPAASGTDTQYF. The CDR3 bases are TGTGCCAGCAGTCCGGCGGCTAGCGGGACAGATACGCAGTATTTT.

CDR3 protein: CASSRDRGGETQYF. The CDR3 DNA reads as TGTGCCAGCAGCCGGGACAGGGGTGGGGAGACCCAGTACTTC. V gene TRBV7-8 combines with J gene TRBJ2-5; 10 bases are a match to TRBD1. The length of the CDR3 is 14 residues. Looked up from germline, CDR1 is SGHVS and CDR2 is FQNEAQ. Unmatched junction bases numbered 5, after V lost 5 bases and J lost 5 bases.

The chain uses TRBV7-2 and TRBJ2-7; TRBD2 aligns across 10 bases. CDR3 size: 17 residues. CDR1 and CDR2 (germline): SGHTA, FQGNSA. V trimming: 4 bases; J trimming: 2 bases; junction bases outside the gene matches: 11. The chain's CDR3 is CASSSRIAGGRTYEQYF. CDR3 in DNA: TGTGCCAGCAGCTCCAGGATAGCGGGGGGTAGGACCTACGAGCAGTACTTC.

The V and J genes are TRBV5-1 and TRBJ1-4, with D possibly TRBD1 on 5 matching bases. The CDR3 sequence is 14 residues long. Germline assignment: CDR1 SGHRS and CDR2 YFSETQ. V was shortened by 0 bases and J by 8 bases, with 11 bases between the two germline ends. The CDR3 loop reads CASSLEGRDEKLFF. DNA for the CDR3: TGCGCCAGCAGCTTGGAGGGCCGGGACGAAAAACTGTTTTTT.

This chain uses TRBV2 with TRBJ2-1; D not resolved. V dropped 4 bases and J dropped 7 bases, with 8 bases sitting between them. The germline gives CDR1 SNHLY, CDR2 FYNNEI. There are 12 residues in the CDR3. CDR3 sequence (DNA): TGTGCCAGCAGTGTATCTAGTAATGAGCAGTTCTTC. As protein: CASSVSSNEQFF.

The chain employs TRBV29-1 and TRBJ1-2; 7 bases match TRBD1. The germline V gene has CDR1 SQVTM and CDR2 ANQGSEA. With 6 bases clipped from V and 7 bases from J, the junction kept 8 bases outside the gene matches. The CDR3 totals 12 residues. This chain's CDR3 is CSVVTGKSGYTF. Here the CDR3 DNA reads TGCAGCGTGGTGACAGGGAAGAGTGGCTACACCTTC.

This chain links TRBV19 with TRBJ1-5; 10 bases align to TRBD1. This CDR3 region has 17 residues. With 5 bases clipped from V and 7 bases from J, the junction kept 14 bases outside the gene matches. In germline, CDR1 is LNHDA, CDR2 SQIVND (reference sequence). In DNA form, the CDR3 reads TGTGCCAGTAGTCCTTTGGCCGGGACAGGGGCCTCACAGCCCCAGCATTTT. As protein: CASSPLAGTGASQPQHF. The whole variable domain, remainder taken from reference TRBV19 and TRBJ1-5, is DGGITQSPKYLFRKEGQNVTLSCEQNLNHDAMYWYRQDPGQGLRLIYYSQIVNDFQKGDIAEGYSVSREKKESFPLTVTSAQKNPTAFYLCASSPLAGTGASQPQHFGDGTRLSIL.

The rearrangement uses TRBV6-5 and TRBJ1-3; D remains ambiguous. Trimming took off 6 bases at V and 4 bases at J, with 10 bases between the two ends. The CDR3 consists of 13 residues. Germline loops: CDR1 MNHEY, CDR2 SVGAGI. The CDR3 protein is CASSPSGGNTIYF. In DNA form, the CDR3 reads TGTGCCAGCAGCCCGTCCGGGGGAAACACCATATATTTT.

V is TRBV11-2 and J is TRBJ1-1; D may be TRBD1 (6 bases). CDR3 length: 15 amino acids. The germline CDR1 and CDR2 sequences are SGHAT and FQNNGV. V shed 1 base and J shed 1 base, with 10 bases lying between them. As DNA, the CDR3 is TGTGCCAGCAGCTTAGTCTGGACAGCGAACACTGAAGCTTTCTTT. It yields the protein CASSLVWTANTEAFF. The entire variable domain, with the rest obtained from reference TRBV11-2 and TRBJ1-1, is as follows: EAGVAQSPRYKIIEKRQSVAFWCNPISGHATLYWYQQILGQGPKLLIQFQNNGVVDDSQLPKDRFSAERLKGVDSTLKIQPAKLEDSAVYLCASSLVWTANTEAFFGQGTRLTVV.

V usage is TRBV4-3 and J usage is TRBJ2-3, with 8 bases lining up with TRBD2. Trimming cost V 2 bases and J 8 bases; bases outside gene matches: 6. Germline V CDR1 and CDR2: LGHNA, YSLEER. CDR3 length: 14 amino acids. The CDR3 sequence: CASSQPPSGGTQYF. The CDR3, as DNA: TGCGCCAGCAGCCAACCCCCCAGCGGGGGTACGCAGTATTTT.

The chain carries TRBV5-6 and TRBJ1-5; 12 nucleotides line up with TRBD1. This CDR3 is 15 amino acids long. Trimming removed 3 bases from V and 5 bases from J; junction bases left unmatched: 3. CDR1 and CDR2 (germline): SGHDT, YYEEEE. The CDR3 coding sequence is TGTGCCAGCAGCTCTCGGGACAGGGGGCATCAGCCCCAGCATTTT. Protein sequence: CASSSRDRGHQPQHF.

This clone was observed a handful of times. The chain links TRBV7-9 to TRBJ2-1; TRBD1 or TRBD2 may be the D gene (6 bases each). The CDR3 is made up of 14 amino acids. With 0 bases removed from V and 8 bases from J, the gap between germline ends came to 11 bases. Germline CDR1 and CDR2: SEHNR and FQNEAQ (reference sequence). This CDR3 reads CASSLAGGFDEQFF. The CDR3 DNA reads TGTGCCAGCAGCTTAGCAGGGGGGTTCGATGAGCAGTTCTTC.

This rearrangement joins TRBV11-1 to TRBJ2-5; either TRBD1 or TRBD2 may fit D (5 bases each). V lost 5 bases, J lost 8 bases, and 15 bases lay in between. Germline V gives CDR1 SGHAT, CDR2 FQDESV (reference sequence). This CDR3 has 13 residues. The CDR3 loop reads CASSRPGPNTQYF. The CDR3 DNA is TGTGCCAGCAGCCGCCCGGGACCTAATACCCAGTACTTC.

There are a few counts of this clone. This rearrangement joins TRBV5-1 to TRBJ2-1; TRBD2 matches at 14 bases. The ends lost 4 bases at V and 3 bases at J; junction bases unmatched: 9. The CDR3 has 18 residues. Germline-derived CDR1 and CDR2 are SGHRS and YFSETQ. CDR3 bases: TGCGCCAGCAGCCCCGTGACTAGCGGGGGGGCTTTCTACAATGAGCAGTTCTTC. It is translated as CASSPVTSGGAFYNEQFF. Complete variable domain (other parts from reference TRBV5-1 and TRBJ2-1): KAGVTQTPRYLIKTRGQQVTLSCSPISGHRSVSWYQQTPGQGLQFLFEYFSETQRNKGNFPGRFSGRQFSNSRSEMNVSTLELGDSALYLCASSPVTSGGAFYNEQFFGPGTRLTVL.

A few counts support this clone. CDR3 sequence reads: CASSPGQVGSPLHF. CDR3 nucleotides: TGTGCCAGCAGCCCCGGACAGGTAGGATCACCCCTCCACTTT. This sequence joins TRBV9 and TRBJ1-6, with 7 bases matching TRBD1. The CDR3 is 14 amino acids. The germline V gene encodes CDR1 SGDLS and CDR2 YYNGEE. V gave up 4 bases and J gave up 10 bases; unmatched junction bases: 8.

The chain carries TRBV29-1 and TRBJ1-4; weak D call: TRBD1 (5 bases). Per the germline V gene, CDR1 is SQVTM and CDR2 is ANQGSEA. The V end was cut by 4 bases, the J end by 3 bases, with 12 bases between. CDR3 length equals 14 residues. The CDR3 loop reads CSVGGNRANEKLFF. For the CDR3, the DNA is TGCAGCGTTGGGGGGAATCGTGCTAATGAAAAACTGTTTTTT. The full variable domain, with the rest looked up from reference TRBV29-1 and TRBJ1-4, is SAVISQKPSRDICQRGTSLTIQCQVDSQVTMMFWYRQQPGQSLTLIATANQGSEATYESGFVIDKFPISRPNLTFSTLTVSNMSPEDSSIYLCSVGGNRANEKLFFGSGTQLSVL.

V and J are TRBV30 and TRBJ1-1; 7 nucleotides agree with TRBD1. Looked up from germline, CDR1 is GTSNPN and CDR2 is SVGIG (reference sequence). The trim removed 0 bases at V and 8 bases at J, leaving 9 bases unmatched. This CDR3 is 14 amino acids long. The CDR3 loop is CAWSVKGAGTEAFF. The DNA for the CDR3 is TGTGCCTGGAGTGTCAAGGGGGCGGGAACCGAAGCTTTCTTT.